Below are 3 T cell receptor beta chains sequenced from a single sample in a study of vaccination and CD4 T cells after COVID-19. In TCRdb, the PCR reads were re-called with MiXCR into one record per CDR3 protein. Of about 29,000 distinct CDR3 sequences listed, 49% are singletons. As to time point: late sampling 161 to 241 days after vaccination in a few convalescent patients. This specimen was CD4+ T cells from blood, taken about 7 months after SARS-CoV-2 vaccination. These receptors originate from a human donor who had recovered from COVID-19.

CDR3 sequence reads: CASSLTADDSPLHF. CDR3 bases: TGTGCCAGCAGCTTAACAGCCGATGATTCACCCCTCCACTTT. The J gene is TRBJ1-6, the V gene TRBV7-3; D gene unclear. V shed 0 bases and J shed 8 bases, with 8 bases lying between them. This CDR3 contains 14 residues. Per germline, CDR1 SGHTA and CDR2 FQGTGA.

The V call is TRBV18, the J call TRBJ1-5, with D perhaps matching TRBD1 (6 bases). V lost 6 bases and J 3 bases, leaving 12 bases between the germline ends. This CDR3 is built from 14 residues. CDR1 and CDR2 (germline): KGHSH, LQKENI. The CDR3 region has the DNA TGTGCCAGCTCGACGGACAGCTACAATCAGCCCCAGCATTTT. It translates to CASSTDSYNQPQHF.

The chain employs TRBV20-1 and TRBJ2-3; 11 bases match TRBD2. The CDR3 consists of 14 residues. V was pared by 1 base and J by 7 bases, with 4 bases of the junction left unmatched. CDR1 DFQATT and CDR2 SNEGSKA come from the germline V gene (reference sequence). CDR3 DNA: TGCAGTGCTAGAGTTTCTAGCGGGAGGAATACGCAGTATTTT. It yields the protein CSARVSSGRNTQYF.